This TCR beta chain is from a study of tissue T cells after allogeneic stem cell transplantation. The overall study: Enrolled prospectively were adult allogeneic hematopoietic cell transplant recipients whose graft-versus-host disease was steroid-refractory. All graft-versus-host disease patients had gastrointestinal involvement and received several lines of directed therapy. CD3+ T cells were flow-sorted when enough cells; otherwise DNA extracted directly.

Clones were read by immunoSEQ multiplex PCR, and TCRdb kept only the in-frame ones, dropping some. This sample has about 26,000 clones, with roughly 89% found just once. The CDR3 is made up of 15 amino acids. V shed 4 bases and J shed 2 bases, with 12 bases lying between them. Germline V lookup: CDR1 SGHAT, CDR2 FQNNGV. The receptor was isolated from a male donor aged 60 or older who later had graft-versus-host disease after an allogeneic stem cell transplant. Material: blood, obtained before transplantation. This sequence joins TRBV11-2 and TRBJ1-3, with a tentative D call TRBD1 (5 bases). This CDR3 reads CASSYPGHTGNTIYF. CDR3 DNA sequence: TGTGCCAGCAGCTATCCCGGACATACTGGAAACACCATATATTTT. Full variable domain (missing parts from reference TRBV11-2 and TRBJ1-3): EAGVAQSPRYKIIEKRQSVAFWCNPISGHATLYWYQQILGQGPKLLIQFQNNGVVDDSQLPKDRFSAERLKGVDSTLKIQPAKLEDSAVYLCASSYPGHTGNTIYFGEGSWLTVV.